Listed here is a single T cell receptor (beta chain). Sequencing used immunoSEQ multiplex PCR; TCRdb keeps in-frame clones, though not all of them. This repertoire shows 100,000 or so clones, around 87% found once; its top ten account for about a tenth. In germline, CDR1 is SGHRS, CDR2 YFSETQ. The trim removed 3 bases at V and 1 base at J, leaving 2 bases unmatched. The CDR3 covers 15 residues. This entry belongs to a study of T cell responses to AZD1222 COVID-19 vaccine. This chain links TRBV5-1 with TRBJ2-3; TRBD2 agrees at 10 bases. The starting material was peripheral blood, obtained 28 days after the second AZD1222 dose. The sequence derives from an adult who received the AZD1222 COVID-19 vaccine. CDR3 loop: CASSWTSGGTDTQYF. The CDR3, as DNA: TGCGCCAGCAGCTGGACTAGCGGCGGCACAGATACGCAGTATTTT.